This record concerns one TCR beta chain sequence. The data were taken from a study of blood T cell repertoires in COVID-19. Study as a whole: Acute and convalescent COVID-19 samples came from the United States, Italy and Spain. In each case, the material was cDNA or gDNA derived from T cells, B-cell-depleted T cells, or PBMCs.

Libraries were prepared by immunoSEQ multiplex PCR; TCRdb keeps only in-frame clonotypes and omits some of them. The sample holds approximately 300,000 clones, under 90% seen once. This CDR3 has 15 amino acids. Trimming took off 1 base at V and 8 bases at J, with 17 bases between the two ends. Germline loops: CDR1 LGHDT, CDR2 YNNKEL (reference sequence). Material for sequencing was peripheral blood. This receptor was taken from a woman aged 30 to 39 with COVID-19, enrolled during active disease. The chain recombines TRBV3-1 (or the pseudogene TRBV3-2) with TRBJ1-2; TRBD1 might be the D (6 bases). CDR3 sequence (DNA): TGTGCCAGCAGCCAAGGGACAGACGCCTATTCGGGCTACACCTTC. This sequence encodes CASSQGTDAYSGYTF.